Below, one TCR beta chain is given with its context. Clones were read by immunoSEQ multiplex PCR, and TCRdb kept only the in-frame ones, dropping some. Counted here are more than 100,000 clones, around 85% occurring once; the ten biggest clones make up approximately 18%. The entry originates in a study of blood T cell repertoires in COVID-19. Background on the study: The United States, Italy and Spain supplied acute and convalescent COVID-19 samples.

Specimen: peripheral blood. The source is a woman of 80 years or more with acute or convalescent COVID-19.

CDR3 sequence (DNA): TGTGCCAGCAGCTTCCTAGGCGGGGATTCCAATCAGCCCCAGCATTTT. Translating it yields CASSFLGGDSNQPQHF. V gene TRBV5-5 combines with J gene TRBJ1-5; D remains unclear. This CDR3 is built from 16 residues. Germline V lookup: CDR1 SGHKS, CDR2 YYEKEE (reference sequence). V shed 2 bases and J shed 3 bases, with 15 bases lying between them.